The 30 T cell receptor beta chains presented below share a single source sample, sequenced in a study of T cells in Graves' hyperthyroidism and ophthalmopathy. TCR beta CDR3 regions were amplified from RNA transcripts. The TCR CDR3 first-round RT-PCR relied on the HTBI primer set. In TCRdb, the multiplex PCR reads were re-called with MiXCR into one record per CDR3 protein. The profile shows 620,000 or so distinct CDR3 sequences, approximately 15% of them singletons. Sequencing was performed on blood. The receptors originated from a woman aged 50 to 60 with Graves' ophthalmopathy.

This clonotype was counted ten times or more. CDR3 coding DNA: TGTGCCAGCAGCTATGGCGAAGAGCAGTACTTC. It codes for CASSYGEEQYF. V usage is TRBV7-9 and J usage is TRBJ2-7; D gene uncertain. Germline CDR1 reads SEHNR; CDR2 reads FQNEAQ (reference sequence). The CDR3 is 11 amino acids. V was pared by 4 bases and J by 7 bases, with 8 bases between.

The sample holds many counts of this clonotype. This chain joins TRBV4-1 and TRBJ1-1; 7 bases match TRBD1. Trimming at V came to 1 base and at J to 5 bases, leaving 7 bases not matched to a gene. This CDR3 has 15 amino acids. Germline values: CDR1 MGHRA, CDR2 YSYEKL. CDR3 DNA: TGCGCCAGCAGCCAAGGAAGGCAGGGGGTGACTGAAGCTTTCTTT. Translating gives CASSQGRQGVTEAFF.

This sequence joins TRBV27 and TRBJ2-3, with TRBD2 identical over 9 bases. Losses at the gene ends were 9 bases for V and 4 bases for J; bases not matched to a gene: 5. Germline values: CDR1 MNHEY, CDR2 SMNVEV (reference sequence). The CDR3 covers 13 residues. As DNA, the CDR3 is TGTGCCAGTAGCGGGAGTAGTGCAGATACGCAGTATTTT. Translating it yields CASSGSSADTQYF.

The CDR3 DNA reads TGTGCCAGCAGCTTCTACAGGAACACTGAAGCTTTCTTT. Amino acid sequence: CASSFYRNTEAFF. This rearrangement joins TRBV7-2 to TRBJ1-1; D is unclear. There are 13 residues in the CDR3. The germline V and J ends were trimmed by 3 bases and 1 base, with 6 bases remaining between them. Germline V CDR1 and CDR2: SGHTA, FQGNSA.

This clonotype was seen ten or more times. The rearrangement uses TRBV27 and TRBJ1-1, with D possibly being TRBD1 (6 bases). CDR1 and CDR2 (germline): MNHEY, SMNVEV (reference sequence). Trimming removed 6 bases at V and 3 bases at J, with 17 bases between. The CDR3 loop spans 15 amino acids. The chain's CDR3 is CASRPITGRYTEAFF. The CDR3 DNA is TGTGCCAGCAGACCTATTACAGGGAGGTACACTGAAGCTTTCTTT.

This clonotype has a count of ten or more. CDR3 in amino acids: CASSTGDLGTEAFF. The CDR3 DNA reads TGTGCCAGCAGTACAGGGGATTTGGGCACTGAAGCTTTCTTT. The V call is TRBV28, the J call TRBJ1-1, with 7 bases matching TRBD1. V shed 5 bases, J shed 4 bases, and the junction held 7 bases outside the gene matches. The CDR3 extends over 14 amino acids. Germline CDR1 reads MDHEN; CDR2 reads SYDVKM.

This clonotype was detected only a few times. Here the CDR3 DNA reads TGTGCCAGCAGTGACTCGGGCACAGACTCTGGGGCCAACGTCCTGACTTTC. Translating it yields CASSDSGTDSGANVLTF. V is TRBV6-1 and J is TRBJ2-6; no clear D. The germline gives CDR1 MNHNS, CDR2 SASEGT. V lost 3 bases and J 0 bases, leaving 12 bases between the germline ends. The CDR3 extends over 17 amino acids.

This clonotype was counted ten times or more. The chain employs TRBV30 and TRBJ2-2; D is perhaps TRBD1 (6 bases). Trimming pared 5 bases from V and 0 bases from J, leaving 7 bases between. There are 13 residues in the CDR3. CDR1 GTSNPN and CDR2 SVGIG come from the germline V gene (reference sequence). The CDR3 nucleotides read TGTGCCTGGGGGACATCGAACACCGGGGAGCTGTTTTTT. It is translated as CAWGTSNTGELFF.

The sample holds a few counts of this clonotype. The DNA for the CDR3 is TGTGCCAGCAGCCTACAGGGGAAAGAAGCCTACAATGAGCAGTTCTTC. Its protein is CASSLQGKEAYNEQFF. The rearrangement joins TRBV7-2 to TRBJ2-1; 7 bases match TRBD1. Germline V gives CDR1 SGHTA, CDR2 FQGNSA. The CDR3 contains 16 residues. Losses at the gene ends were 5 bases for V and 2 bases for J; bases not matched to a gene: 9.

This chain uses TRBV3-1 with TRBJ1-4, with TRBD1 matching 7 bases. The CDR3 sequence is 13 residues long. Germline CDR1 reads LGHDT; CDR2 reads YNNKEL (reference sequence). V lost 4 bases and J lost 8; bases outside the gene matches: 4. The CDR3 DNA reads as TGTGCCAGCAGCCTTGGACAGGAGGAAAAACTGTTTTTT. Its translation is CASSLGQEEKLFF.

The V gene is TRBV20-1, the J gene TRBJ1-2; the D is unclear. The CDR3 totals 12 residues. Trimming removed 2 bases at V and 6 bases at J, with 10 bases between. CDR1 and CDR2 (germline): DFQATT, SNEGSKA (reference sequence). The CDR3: CSARTTVDGYTF. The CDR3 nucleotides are TGCAGTGCTAGAACCACAGTAGATGGCTACACCTTC.

The CDR3 region has the DNA TGTGCCAGTAGAGCTTGGGCCACAACTAATGAAAAACTGTTTTTT. It translates to CASRAWATTNEKLFF. The rearrangement joins TRBV19 to TRBJ1-4; D uncertain. CDR1 is LNHDA and CDR2 is SQIVND in the germline V gene (reference sequence). With 6 bases removed from V and 0 bases from J, the gap between germline ends came to 11 bases. The CDR3 runs to 15 residues. Full variable domain (missing parts from reference TRBV19 and TRBJ1-4): DGGITQSPKYLFRKEGQNVTLSCEQNLNHDAMYWYRQDPGQGLRLIYYSQIVNDFQKGDIAEGYSVSREKKESFPLTVTSAQKNPTAFYLCASRAWATTNEKLFFGSGTQLSVL.

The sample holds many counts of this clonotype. The CDR3 nucleotides are TGTGCCAGCAGTTACTCGGAGGTCGATGGGAACGCCTACGAGCAGTACTTC. It translates to CASSYSEVDGNAYEQYF. The chain combines TRBV6-2 or TRBV6-3 with TRBJ2-7; TRBD2 might be the D (5 bases). Looked up from germline, CDR1 is MNHEY and CDR2 is SVGEGT. CDR3 length: 17 amino acids. V lost 0 bases and J lost 2, with 17 bases in between.

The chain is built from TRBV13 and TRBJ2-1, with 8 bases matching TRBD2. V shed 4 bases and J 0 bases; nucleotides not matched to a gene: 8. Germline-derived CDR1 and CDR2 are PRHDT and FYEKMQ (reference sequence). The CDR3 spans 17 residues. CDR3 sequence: CASSSIAGISSYNEQFF. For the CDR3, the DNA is TGTGCCAGCAGCTCCATAGCGGGGATAAGCTCCTACAATGAGCAGTTCTTC.

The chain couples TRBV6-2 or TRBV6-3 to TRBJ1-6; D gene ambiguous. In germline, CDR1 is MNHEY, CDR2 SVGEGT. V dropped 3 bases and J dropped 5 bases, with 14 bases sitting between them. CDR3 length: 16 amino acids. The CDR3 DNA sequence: TGTGCCAGCAGTTATGGGATTACAGAAAATAATTCACCCCTCCACTTT. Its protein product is CASSYGITENNSPLHF.

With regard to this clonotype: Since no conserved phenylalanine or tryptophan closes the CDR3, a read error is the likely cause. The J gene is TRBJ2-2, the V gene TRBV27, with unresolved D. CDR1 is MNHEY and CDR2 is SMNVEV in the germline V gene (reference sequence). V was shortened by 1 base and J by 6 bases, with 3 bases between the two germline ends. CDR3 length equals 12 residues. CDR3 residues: CASSLYAGELFS. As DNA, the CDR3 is TGTGCCAGCAGTTTATATGCCGGGGAGCTGTTTTCT.

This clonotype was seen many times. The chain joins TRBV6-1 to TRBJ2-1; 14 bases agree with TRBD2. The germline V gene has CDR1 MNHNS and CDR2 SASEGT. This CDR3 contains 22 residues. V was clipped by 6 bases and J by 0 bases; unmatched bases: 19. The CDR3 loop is CASRRTQGTSGRGWGSYNEQFF. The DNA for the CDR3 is TGTGCCAGCAGGAGAACCCAAGGGACTAGCGGGAGAGGGTGGGGCTCCTACAATGAGCAGTTCTTC.

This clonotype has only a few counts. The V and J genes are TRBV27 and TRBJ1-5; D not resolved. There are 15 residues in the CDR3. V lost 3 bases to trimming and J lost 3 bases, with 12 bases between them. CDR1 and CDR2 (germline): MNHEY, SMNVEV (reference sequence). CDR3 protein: CASSFSDGHNQPQHF. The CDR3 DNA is TGTGCCAGCAGTTTTTCAGACGGCCACAATCAGCCCCAGCATTTT.

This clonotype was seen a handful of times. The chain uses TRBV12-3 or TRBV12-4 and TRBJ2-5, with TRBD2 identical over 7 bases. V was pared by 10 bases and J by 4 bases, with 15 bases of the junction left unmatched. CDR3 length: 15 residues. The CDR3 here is CANSTGTTWRETQYF. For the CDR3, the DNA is TGTGCCAACAGCACCGGGACTACTTGGCGAGAGACCCAGTACTTC.

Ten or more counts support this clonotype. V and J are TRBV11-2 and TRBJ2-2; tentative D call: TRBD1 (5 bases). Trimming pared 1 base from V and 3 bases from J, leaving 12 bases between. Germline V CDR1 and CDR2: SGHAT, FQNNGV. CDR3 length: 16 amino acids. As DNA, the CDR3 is TGTGCCAGCAGCTTAGTCAGGGTCAGATACACCGGGGAGCTGTTTTTT. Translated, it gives CASSLVRVRYTGELFF.

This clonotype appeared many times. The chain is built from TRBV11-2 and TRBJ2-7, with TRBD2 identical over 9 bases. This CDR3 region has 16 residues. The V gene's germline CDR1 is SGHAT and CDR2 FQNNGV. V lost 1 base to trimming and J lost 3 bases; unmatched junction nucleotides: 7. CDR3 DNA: TGTGCCAGCAGCTTAGGTACCAGCGGGAGGCTCTACGAGCAGTACTTC. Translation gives CASSLGTSGRLYEQYF.

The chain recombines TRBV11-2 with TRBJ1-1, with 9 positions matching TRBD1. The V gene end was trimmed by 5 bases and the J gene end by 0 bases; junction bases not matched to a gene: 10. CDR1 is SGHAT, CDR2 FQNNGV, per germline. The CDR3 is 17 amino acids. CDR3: CASSPVPGQGLNTEAFF. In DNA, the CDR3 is TGTGCCAGCAGCCCCGTCCCGGGACAGGGTCTGAACACTGAAGCTTTCTTT.

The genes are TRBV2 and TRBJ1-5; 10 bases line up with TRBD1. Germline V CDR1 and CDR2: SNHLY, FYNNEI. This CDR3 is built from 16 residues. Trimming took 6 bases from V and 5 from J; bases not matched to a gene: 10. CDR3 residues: CASRAPGGTGDQPQHF. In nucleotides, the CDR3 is TGTGCCAGCAGGGCACCGGGGGGGACAGGGGATCAGCCCCAGCATTTT. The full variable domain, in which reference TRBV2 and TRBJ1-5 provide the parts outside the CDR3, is EPEVTQTPSHQVTQMGQEVILRCVPISNHLYFYWYRQILGQKVEFLVSFYNNEISEKSEIFDDQFSVERPDGSNFTLKIRSTKLEDSAMYFCASRAPGGTGDQPQHFGDGTRLSIL.

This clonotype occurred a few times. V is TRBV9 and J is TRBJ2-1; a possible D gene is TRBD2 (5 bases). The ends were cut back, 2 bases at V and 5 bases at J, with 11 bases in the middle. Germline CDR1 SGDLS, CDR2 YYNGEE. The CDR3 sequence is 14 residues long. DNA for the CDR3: TGTGCCAGCAGCGTCGCGGGCGTCCACAATGAGCAGTTCTTC. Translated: CASSVAGVHNEQFF.

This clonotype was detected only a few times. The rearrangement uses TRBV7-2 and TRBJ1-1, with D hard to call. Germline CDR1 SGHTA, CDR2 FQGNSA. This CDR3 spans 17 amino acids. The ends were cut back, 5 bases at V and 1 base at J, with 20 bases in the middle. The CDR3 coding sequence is TGTGCCAGCAGCCTCACGGCGGTGTCGTCAGGGAACACTGAAGCTTTCTTT. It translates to CASSLTAVSSGNTEAFF.

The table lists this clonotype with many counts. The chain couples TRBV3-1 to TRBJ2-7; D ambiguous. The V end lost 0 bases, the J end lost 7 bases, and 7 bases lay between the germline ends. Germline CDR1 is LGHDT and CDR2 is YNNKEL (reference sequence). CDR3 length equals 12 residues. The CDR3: CASSQDLGEQYF. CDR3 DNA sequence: TGTGCCAGCAGCCAAGATCTGGGGGAGCAGTACTTC.

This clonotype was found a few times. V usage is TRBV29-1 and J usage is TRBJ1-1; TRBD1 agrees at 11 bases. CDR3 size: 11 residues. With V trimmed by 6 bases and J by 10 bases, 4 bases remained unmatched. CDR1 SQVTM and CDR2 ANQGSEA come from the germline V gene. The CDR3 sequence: CSVGGQGGAFF. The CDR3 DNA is TGCAGCGTGGGGGGACAGGGGGGAGCTTTCTTT.

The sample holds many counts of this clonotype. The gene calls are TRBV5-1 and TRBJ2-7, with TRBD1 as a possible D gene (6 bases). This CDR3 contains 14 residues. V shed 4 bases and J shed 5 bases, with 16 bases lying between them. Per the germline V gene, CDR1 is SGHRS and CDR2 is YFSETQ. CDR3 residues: CASSQVGGGDEQYF. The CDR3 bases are TGCGCCAGCAGCCAGGTAGGGGGTGGGGACGAGCAGTACTTC.

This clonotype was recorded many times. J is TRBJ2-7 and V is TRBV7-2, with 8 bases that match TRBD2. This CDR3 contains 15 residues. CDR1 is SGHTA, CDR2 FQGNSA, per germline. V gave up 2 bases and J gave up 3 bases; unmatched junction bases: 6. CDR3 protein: CASSLSGSPVYEQYF. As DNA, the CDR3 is TGTGCCAGCAGCTTAAGCGGGAGTCCCGTCTACGAGCAGTACTTC.

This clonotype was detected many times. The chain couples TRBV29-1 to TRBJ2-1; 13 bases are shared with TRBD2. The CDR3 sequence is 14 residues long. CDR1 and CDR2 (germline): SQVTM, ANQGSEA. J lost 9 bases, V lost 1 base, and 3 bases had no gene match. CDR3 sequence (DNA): TGCAGCGTTGAAGGGACTAGCGGGAGATGTGAGCAGTTCTTC. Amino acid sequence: CSVEGTSGRCEQFF.